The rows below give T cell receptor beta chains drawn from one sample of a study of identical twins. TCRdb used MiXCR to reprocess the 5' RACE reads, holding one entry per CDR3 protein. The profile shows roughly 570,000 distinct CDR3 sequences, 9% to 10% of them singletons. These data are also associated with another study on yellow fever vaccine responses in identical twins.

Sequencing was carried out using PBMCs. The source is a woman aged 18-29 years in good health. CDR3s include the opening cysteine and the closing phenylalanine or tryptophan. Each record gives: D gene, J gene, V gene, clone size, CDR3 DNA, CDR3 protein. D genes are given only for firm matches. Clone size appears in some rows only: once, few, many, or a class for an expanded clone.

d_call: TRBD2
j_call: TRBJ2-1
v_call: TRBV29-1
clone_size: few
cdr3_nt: TGCAGCGTTGTACTAGCGGGGGGGTTAAGCTCCTACAATGAGCAGTTCTTC
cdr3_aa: CSVVLAGGLSSYNEQFF

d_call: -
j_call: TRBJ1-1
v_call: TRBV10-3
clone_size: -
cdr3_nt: TGTGCCATCAGTGGCACCTTGCTGAACACTGAAGCTTTCTTT
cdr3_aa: CAISGTLLNTEAFF

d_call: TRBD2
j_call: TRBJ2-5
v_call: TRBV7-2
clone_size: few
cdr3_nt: TGTGCCAGCAGCTTAGGAGGGACTAGCATCCTCCAAGAGACCCAGTACTTC
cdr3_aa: CASSLGGTSILQETQYF

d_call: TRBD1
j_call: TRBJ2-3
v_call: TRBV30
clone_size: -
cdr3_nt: TGTGCCTGGAGTACCATGAGGGACAGGGGGGATACGCAGTATTTT
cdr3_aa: CAWSTMRDRGDTQYF

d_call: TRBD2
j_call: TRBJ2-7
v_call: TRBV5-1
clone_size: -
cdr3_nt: TGCGCCAGCAGCTTGTCGCCTAGCGGAGGGGCTTACGAGCAGTACTTC
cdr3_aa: CASSLSPSGGAYEQYF

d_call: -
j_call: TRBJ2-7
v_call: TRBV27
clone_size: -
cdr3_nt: TGTGCCAGCTCCTGGCGGCGGAACGGAGAAAACGAGCAGTACTTC
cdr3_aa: CASSWRRNGENEQYF

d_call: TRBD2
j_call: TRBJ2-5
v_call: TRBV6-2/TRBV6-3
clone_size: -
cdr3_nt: TGTGCCAGCCGAGATAGCGGGAGGTCAGAGACCCAGTACTTC
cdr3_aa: CASRDSGRSETQYF

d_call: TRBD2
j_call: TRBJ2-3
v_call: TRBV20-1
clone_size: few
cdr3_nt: TGCAGTGCTGGACTAGCGGACAGCACAGATACGCAGTATTTT
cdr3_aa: CSAGLADSTDTQYF

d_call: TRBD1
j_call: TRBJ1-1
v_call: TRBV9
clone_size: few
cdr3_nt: TGTGCCAGCAGCCCCCGACAGGGGGCGGGGAACACTGAAGCTTTCTTT
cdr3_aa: CASSPRQGAGNTEAFF

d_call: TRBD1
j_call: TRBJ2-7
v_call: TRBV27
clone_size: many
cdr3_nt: TGTGCCAGCAGTTCCGGACAGGGGGCGATAATTGACTCCTACGAGCAGTACTTC
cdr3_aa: CASSSGQGAIIDSYEQYF

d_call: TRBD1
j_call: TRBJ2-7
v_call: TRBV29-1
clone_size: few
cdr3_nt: TGCAGCGTTGCCTTGGGACAGATCTACGAGCAGTACTTC
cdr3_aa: CSVALGQIYEQYF